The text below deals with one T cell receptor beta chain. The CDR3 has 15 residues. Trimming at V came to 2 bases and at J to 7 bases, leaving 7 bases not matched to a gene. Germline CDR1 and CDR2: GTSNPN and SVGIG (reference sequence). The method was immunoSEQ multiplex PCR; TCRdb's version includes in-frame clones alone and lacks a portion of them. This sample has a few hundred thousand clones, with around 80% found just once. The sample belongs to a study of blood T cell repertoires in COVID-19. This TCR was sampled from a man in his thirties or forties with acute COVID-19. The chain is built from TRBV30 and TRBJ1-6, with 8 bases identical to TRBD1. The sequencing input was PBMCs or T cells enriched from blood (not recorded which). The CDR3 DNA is TGTGCCTGGAGTACCAGACAGGGGATGAATTCACCCCTCCACTTT. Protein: CAWSTRQGMNSPLHF.